This record concerns one T cell receptor (beta chain) sequence. Its antigen is as yet unknown. The data are from a study of CD8 T cells in ankylosing spondylitis. Study-level points and caveats: Seemingly characteristic of ankylosing spondylitis blood was a TCR beta motif consisting of several highly homologous variants. The clones that were linked to disease were reported to be significantly enriched in matched synovial fluid samples from ankylosing spondylitis patients.

Library preparation for TCR beta used quantitative 5'-RACE with molecular barcodes. TCRdb re-called the 5' RACE reads with MiXCR, one entry per CDR3 protein. The sample yields some 450,000 distinct CDR3 sequences, roughly 15% seen once. This clonotype was obtained from a male donor with ankylosing spondylitis. Material: blood, either unsorted or a sorted T cell fraction (not recorded which).

The CDR3 region has the DNA TGTGCCAGCAGTGAACTGCTACATAACTATGGCTACACCTTC. It codes for CASSELLHNYGYTF. The chain has TRBV6-1 and TRBJ1-2; D is unclear. This CDR3 contains 14 residues. Germline-derived CDR1 and CDR2 are MNHNS and SASEGT. The germline V and J ends were trimmed by 2 bases and 1 base, with 8 bases remaining between them.